This TCR beta chain was recovered during a study of CD8+ T cells in alopecia areata. Study as a whole: For the treated group, dosing was oral tofacitinib at 5 to 10 mg twice daily.

The treatment here: oral pan-JAK inhibitor, 5-10 mg twice daily. Looked up from germline, CDR1 is GTSNPN and CDR2 is SVGIG (reference sequence). Trimming pared 4 bases from V and 5 bases from J, leaving 11 bases between. The CDR3 totals 12 residues. This clone was detected a few times. As yet, its antigen is unknown. Investigators isolated RNA and reverse transcribed it into cDNA to act as the sequencing template. Profiled with immunoSEQ multiplex PCR; TCRdb holds only in-frame clones, not every one. The table shows approximately 200,000 clones, with roughly 64% occurring only once. Regarding the study as a whole: Many expanded lesional clones persisted in scalp and blood during tofacitinib treatment.

The source was CD4+ T cells sorted from blood, collected at week 24, from a patient treated with tofacitinib. The chain employs TRBV30 and TRBJ1-2; D ambiguous. The source of this sequence is a human donor with alopecia areata. In DNA form, the CDR3 reads TGTGCCTGGATAACCCTAGGGTATGGCTACACCTTC. Translating gives CAWITLGYGYTF.